This T cell receptor beta chain emerged from a study of blood T cell repertoires in COVID-19. On the study more broadly: COVID-19 samples, acute and convalescent, were from the United States, Italy and Spain. From T cells, B-cell-depleted T cells, or PBMCs came the material, which was cDNA or gDNA.

The CDR3 consists of 17 residues. In the authors' workflow: Nucleated cell number was recorded as an estimate derived from reference gene primer amplification. The assay was immunoSEQ multiplex PCR, and TCRdb's table has in-frame clones only and misses some. V, J and clone size reflect that table, while D and trimming were determined from the DNA. The sample holds more than 300,000 clones, 89% seen once. The source of this sequence is a woman younger than 45 who had recovered from COVID-19. Sample: PBMCs or T cells enriched from blood (not recorded which). The chain is built from TRBV21-1 and TRBJ2-7; the table gives TRBD2 as D, unverified against the DNA. TRBV21-1 is labeled a pseudogene. As DNA, the CDR3 is TGTGCCAGCAGCCTCCCGTCCCCGAGGGAGGCGTACTACGAGCAGTACTTC. Translating it yields CASSLPSPREAYYEQYF.